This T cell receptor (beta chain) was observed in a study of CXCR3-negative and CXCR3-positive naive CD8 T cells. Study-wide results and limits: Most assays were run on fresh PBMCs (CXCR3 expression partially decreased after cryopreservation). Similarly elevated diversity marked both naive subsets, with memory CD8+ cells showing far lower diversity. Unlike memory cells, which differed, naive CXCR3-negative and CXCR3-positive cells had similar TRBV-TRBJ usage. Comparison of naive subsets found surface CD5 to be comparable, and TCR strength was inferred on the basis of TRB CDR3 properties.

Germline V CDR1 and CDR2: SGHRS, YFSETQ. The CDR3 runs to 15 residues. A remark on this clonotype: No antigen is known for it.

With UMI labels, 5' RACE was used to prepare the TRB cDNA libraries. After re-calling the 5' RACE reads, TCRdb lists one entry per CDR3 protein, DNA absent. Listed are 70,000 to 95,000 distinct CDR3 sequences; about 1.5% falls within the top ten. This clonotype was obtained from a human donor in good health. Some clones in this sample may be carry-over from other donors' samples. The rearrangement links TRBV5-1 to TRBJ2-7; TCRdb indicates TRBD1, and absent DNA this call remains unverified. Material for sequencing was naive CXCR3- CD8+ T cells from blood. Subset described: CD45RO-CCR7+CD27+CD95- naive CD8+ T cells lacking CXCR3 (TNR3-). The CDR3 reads CASSGEPGRIYEQYF.